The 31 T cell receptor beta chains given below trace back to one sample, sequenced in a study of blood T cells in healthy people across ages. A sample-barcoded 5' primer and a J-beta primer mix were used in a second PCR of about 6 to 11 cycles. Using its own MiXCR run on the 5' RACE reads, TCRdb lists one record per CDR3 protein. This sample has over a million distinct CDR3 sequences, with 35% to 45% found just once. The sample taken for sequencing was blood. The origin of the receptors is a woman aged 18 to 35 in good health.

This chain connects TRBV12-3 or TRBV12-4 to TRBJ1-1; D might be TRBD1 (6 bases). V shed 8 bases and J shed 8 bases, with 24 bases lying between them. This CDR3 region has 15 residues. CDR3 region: CASDEEGGGGPEAFF. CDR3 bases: TGTGCCAGCGATGAAGAGGGAGGAGGGGGGCCGGAAGCTTTCTTT.

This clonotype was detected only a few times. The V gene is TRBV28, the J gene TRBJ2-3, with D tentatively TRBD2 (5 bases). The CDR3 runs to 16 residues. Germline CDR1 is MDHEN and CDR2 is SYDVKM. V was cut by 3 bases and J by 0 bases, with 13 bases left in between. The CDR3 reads CASSFSEVISTDTQYF. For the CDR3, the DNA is TGTGCCAGCAGTTTCTCGGAGGTGATTAGCACAGATACGCAGTATTTT.

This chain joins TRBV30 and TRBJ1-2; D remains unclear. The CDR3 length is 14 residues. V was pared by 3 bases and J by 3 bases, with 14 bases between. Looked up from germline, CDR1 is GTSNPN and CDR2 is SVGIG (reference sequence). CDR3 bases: TGTGCCTGGAGCCCAGCAGGCAGATACTATGGCTACACCTTC. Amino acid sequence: CAWSPAGRYYGYTF. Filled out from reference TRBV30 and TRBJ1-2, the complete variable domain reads SQTIHQWPATLVQPVGSPLSLECTVEGTSNPNLYWYRQAAGRGLQLLFYSVGIGQISSEVPQNLSASRPQDRQFILSSKKLLLSDSGFYLCAWSPAGRYYGYTFGSGTRLTVV.

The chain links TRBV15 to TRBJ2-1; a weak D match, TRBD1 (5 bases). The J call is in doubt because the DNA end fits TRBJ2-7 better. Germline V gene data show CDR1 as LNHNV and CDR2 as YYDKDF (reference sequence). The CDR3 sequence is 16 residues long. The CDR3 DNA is TGTGCCACCAGCAGACCTCAGGCCCTAATGGACAATGAGCAGTACTTC. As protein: CATSRPQALMDNEQYF.

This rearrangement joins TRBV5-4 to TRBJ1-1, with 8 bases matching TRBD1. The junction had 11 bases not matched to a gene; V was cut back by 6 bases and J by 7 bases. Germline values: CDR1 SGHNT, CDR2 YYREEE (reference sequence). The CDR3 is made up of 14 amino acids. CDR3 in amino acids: CASTKTGGYVEAFF. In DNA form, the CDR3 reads TGTGCCAGCACGAAAACAGGGGGTTACGTTGAAGCTTTCTTT.

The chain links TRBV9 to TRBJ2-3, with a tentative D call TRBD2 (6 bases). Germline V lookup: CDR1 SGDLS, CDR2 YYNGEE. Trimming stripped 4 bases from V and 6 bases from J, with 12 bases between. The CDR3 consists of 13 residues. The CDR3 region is CASSRDLVDTQYF. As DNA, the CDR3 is TGTGCCAGCAGCCGGGACTTAGTGGATACGCAGTATTTT.

The CDR3 is CASSFSASPPYEQYF. The CDR3 bases are TGCGCCAGCAGCTTTTCCGCTAGTCCCCCCTACGAGCAGTACTTC. This chain connects TRBV5-1 to TRBJ2-7; D is uncertain. Trimming shortened V by 2 bases and J by 2 bases, and 14 bases separated the two germline ends. Germline V CDR1 and CDR2: SGHRS, YFSETQ. The CDR3 covers 15 residues.

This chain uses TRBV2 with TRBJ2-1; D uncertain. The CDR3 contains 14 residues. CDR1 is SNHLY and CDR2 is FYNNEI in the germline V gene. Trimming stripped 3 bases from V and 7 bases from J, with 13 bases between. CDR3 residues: CASSEGGVQNEQFF. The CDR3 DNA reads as TGTGCCAGCAGTGAGGGCGGAGTACAAAATGAGCAGTTCTTC.

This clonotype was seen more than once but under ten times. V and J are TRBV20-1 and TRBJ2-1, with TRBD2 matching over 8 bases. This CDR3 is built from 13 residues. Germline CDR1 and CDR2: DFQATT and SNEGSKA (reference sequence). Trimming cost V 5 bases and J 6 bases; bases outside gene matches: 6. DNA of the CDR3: TGCAGTGCTCAAAGCGGGAGCCGCAATGAGCAGTTCTTC. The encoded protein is CSAQSGSRNEQFF.

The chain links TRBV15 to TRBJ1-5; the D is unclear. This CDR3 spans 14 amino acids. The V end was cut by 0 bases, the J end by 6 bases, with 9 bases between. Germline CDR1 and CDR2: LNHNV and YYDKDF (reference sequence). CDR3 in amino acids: CATSRDLGIQPQHF. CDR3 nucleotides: TGTGCCACCAGCAGAGATTTAGGAATTCAGCCCCAGCATTTT.

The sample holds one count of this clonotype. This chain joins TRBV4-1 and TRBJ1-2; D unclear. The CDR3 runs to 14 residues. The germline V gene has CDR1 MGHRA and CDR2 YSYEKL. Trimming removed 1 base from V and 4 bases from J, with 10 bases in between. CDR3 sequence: CASSQGGVSYGYTF. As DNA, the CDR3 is TGCGCCAGCAGCCAAGGCGGAGTGTCCTATGGCTACACCTTC.

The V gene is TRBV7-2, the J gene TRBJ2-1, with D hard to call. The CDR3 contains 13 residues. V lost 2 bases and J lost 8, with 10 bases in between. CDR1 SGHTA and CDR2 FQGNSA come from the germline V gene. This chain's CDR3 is CASSLYVVDEQFF. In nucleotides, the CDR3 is TGTGCCAGCAGCTTATACGTGGTGGATGAGCAGTTCTTC.

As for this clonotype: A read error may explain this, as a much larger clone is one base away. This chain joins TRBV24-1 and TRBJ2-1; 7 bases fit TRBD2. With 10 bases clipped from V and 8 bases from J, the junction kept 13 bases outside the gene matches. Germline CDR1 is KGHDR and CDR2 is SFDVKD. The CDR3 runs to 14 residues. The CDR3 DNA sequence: TGTGCCACAAGTACTAGCGAGTTCCACGATGAGCAGTTCTTC. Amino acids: CATSTSEFHDEQFF.

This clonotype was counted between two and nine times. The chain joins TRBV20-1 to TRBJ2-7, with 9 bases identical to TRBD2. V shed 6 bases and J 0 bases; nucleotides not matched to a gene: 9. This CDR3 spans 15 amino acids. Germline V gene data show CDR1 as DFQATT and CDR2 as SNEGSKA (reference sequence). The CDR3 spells CSATPSTSGSYEQYF. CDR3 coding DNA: TGCAGTGCAACGCCGTCGACTAGCGGCTCCTACGAGCAGTACTTC.

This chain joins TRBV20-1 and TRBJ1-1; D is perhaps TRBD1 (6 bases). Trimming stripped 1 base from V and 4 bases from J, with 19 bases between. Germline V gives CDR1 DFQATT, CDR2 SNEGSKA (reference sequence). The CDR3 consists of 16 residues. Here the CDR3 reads CSARAGPPTGLTEAFF. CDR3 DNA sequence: TGCAGTGCTAGAGCCGGCCCCCCCACAGGGCTCACTGAAGCTTTCTTT.

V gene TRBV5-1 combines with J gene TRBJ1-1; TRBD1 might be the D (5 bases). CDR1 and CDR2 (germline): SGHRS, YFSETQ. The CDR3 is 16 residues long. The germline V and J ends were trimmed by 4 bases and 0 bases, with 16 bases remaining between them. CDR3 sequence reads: CASSLWGVSMNTEAFF. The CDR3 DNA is TGCGCCAGCAGCCTATGGGGGGTCTCGATGAACACTGAAGCTTTCTTT.

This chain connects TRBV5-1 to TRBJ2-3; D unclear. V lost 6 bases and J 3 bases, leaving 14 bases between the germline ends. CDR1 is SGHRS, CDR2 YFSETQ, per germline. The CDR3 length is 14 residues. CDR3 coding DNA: TGCGCCAGCAACGGGCATTTCGGGACAGATACGCAGTATTTT. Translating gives CASNGHFGTDTQYF.

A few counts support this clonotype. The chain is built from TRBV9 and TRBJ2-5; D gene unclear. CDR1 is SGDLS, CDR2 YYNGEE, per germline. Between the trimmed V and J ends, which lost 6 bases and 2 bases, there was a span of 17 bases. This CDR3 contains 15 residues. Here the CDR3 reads CASIRRRFSQETQYF. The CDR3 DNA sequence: TGTGCCAGCATCCGACGAAGGTTTAGTCAAGAGACCCAGTACTTC.

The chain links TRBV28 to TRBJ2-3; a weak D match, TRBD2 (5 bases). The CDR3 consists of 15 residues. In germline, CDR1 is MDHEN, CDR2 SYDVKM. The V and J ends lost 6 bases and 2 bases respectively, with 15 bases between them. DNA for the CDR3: TGTGCCAGCAGCCTACTCAGGACTCCCACAGATACGCAGTATTTT. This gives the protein CASSLLRTPTDTQYF.

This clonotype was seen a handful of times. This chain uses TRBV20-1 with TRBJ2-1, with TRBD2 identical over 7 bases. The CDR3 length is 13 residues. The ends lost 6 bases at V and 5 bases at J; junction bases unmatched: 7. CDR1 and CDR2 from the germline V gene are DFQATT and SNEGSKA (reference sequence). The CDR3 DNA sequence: TGCAGTGCCCGCGGACTAGTCGACAATGAGCAGTTCTTC. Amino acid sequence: CSARGLVDNEQFF.

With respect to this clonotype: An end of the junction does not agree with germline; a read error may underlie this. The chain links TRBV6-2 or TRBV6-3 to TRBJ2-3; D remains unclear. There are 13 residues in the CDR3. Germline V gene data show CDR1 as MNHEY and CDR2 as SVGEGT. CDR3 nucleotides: TGTGCCAGCAGTTACGTGGGAACAGAGACGCAGTATTTT. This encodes CASSYVGTETQYF.

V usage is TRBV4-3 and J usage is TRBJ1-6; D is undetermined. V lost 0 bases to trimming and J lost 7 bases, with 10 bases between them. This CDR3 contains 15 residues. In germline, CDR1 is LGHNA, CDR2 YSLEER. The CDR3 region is CASSQDTGNNSPLHF. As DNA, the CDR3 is TGCGCCAGCAGCCAAGATACGGGCAACAATTCACCCCTCCACTTT.

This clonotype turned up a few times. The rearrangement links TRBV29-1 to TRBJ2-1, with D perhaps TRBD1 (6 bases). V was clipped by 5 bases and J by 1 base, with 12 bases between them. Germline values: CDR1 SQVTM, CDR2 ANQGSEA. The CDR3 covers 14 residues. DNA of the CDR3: TGCAGCGTTCCTCAGGGGTATTCCTACAATGAGCAGTTCTTC. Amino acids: CSVPQGYSYNEQFF.

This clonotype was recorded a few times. In DNA form, the CDR3 reads TGCAGTGCTAGAGATACGCCCAACTATGGCTACACCTTC. This translates into CSARDTPNYGYTF. The chain recombines TRBV20-1 with TRBJ1-2; D gene ambiguous. There are 13 residues in the CDR3. Trimming removed 0 bases from V and 2 bases from J, with 7 bases in between. CDR1 and CDR2 (germline): DFQATT, SNEGSKA (reference sequence).

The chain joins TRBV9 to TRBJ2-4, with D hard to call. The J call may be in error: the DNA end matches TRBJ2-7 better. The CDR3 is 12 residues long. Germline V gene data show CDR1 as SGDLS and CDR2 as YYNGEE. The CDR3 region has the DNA TGTGCCAGCAGCGGATCCTCGGGCGAGCAGTACTTC. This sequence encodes CASSGSSGEQYF.

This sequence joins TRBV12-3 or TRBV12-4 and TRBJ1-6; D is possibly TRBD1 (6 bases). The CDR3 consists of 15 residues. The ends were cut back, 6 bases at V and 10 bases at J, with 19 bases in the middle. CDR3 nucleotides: TGTGCCAGCAGACCACAGGGATCACCCGTCTCACCCCTCCACTTT. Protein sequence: CASRPQGSPVSPLHF.

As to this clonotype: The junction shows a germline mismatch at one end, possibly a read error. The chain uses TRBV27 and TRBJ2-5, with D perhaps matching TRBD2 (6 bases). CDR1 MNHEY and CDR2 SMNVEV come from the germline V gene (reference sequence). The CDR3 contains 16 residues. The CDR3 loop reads CVSSLSSAGVWETQYF. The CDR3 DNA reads TGTGTCAGCAGTTTATCTAGCGCGGGTGTATGGGAGACCCAGTACTTC.

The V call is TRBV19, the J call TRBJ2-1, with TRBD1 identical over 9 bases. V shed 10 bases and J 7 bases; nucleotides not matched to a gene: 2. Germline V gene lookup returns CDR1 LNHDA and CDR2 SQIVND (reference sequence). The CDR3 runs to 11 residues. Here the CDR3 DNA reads TGTGCCACCGGACAGGGGAATGAGCAGTTCTTC. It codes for CATGQGNEQFF.

The CDR3 is CASSQAPRVDTEAFF. CDR3 bases: TGCGCCAGCAGCCAAGCTCCAAGGGTGGACACTGAAGCTTTCTTT. This chain links TRBV4-3 with TRBJ1-1; D is unclear. From germline, CDR1 is LGHNA and CDR2 YSLEER. V gave up 1 base and J gave up 3 bases, with 12 bases separating them. This CDR3 has 15 residues.

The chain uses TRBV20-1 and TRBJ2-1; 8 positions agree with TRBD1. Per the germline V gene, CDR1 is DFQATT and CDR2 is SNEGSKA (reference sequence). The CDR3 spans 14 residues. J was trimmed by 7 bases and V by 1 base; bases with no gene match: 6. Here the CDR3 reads CSARAGTGGNEQFF. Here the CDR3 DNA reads TGCAGTGCTAGAGCCGGGACAGGTGGGAATGAGCAGTTCTTC.

The DNA for the CDR3 is TGTGCCAGCAGCCCGCCCAGCGGGGTCAATGAGCAGTACTTC. As protein: CASSPPSGVNEQYF. V usage is TRBV5-6 and J usage is TRBJ2-5; 7 bases are a match to TRBD2. Germline V gene sequence: CDR1 SGHDT, CDR2 YYEEEE. The CDR3 consists of 14 residues. Germline trimming cut 4 bases from V and 11 bases from J; bases unmatched to any gene: 14.